Listed below are T cell receptor beta chains from one sample, sequenced in a study of cytomegalovirus exposure and HLA in healthy donors. The data were produced by immunoSEQ multiplex PCR, yet TCRdb's version contains in-frame clones alone and is incomplete. The sample lists about 150,000 clones, 80% to 90% seen once, with approximately 6.5% in the top ten. Source material: PBMCs. The receptors here all came from a man aged 45-65 years in good health and CMV-seropositive. CDR3s leave out the opening cysteine and the closing phenylalanine or tryptophan.

V gene: TRBV19
CDR3 length: 11
CDR3 protein: ASTGQEGYEQY

V gene: TRBV2
CDR3 length: 10
CDR3 protein: ASSGTDYPRY

V gene: TRBV6-5
CDR3 length: 11
CDR3 protein: ASSDNLLWGYT

V gene: TRBV9
CDR3 length: 11
CDR3 protein: ASSVASGTGEF

V gene: TRBV18
CDR3 length: 12
CDR3 protein: ASSLGQGGETQY

V gene: TRBV18
CDR3 length: 12
CDR3 protein: ASSGSLGDNEQF

V gene: TRBV9
CDR3 length: 13
CDR3 protein: ASSVSGSRTGELF

V gene: TRBV5-1
CDR3 length: 11
CDR3 protein: ASSLQGDTEAF

V gene: TRBV2
CDR3 length: 11
CDR3 protein: ASRGTGGLEQY

V gene: TRBV5-4
CDR3 length: 18
CDR3 protein: ASSSGLAGYPRIDTGELF

V gene: TRBV7-9
CDR3 length: 13
CDR3 protein: ASSSRGSGRLKQF

V gene: TRBV27
CDR3 length: 11
CDR3 protein: ASSSREGQPQH

V gene: TRBV6-5
CDR3 length: 11
CDR3 protein: ASRSGTANEQF

V gene: TRBV5-1
CDR3 length: 12
CDR3 protein: ASSLGAGAYGYT

V gene: TRBV2
CDR3 length: 11
CDR3 protein: ASKTGLNTEAF

V gene: TRBV5-1
CDR3 length: 13
CDR3 protein: ASSSTGHTGYGYT

V gene: TRBV13
CDR3 length: 15
CDR3 protein: ASSQTLQSANTGELF

V gene: TRBV6-1
CDR3 length: 12
CDR3 protein: ASKSGGSFTEAF

V gene: TRBV2
CDR3 length: 12
CDR3 protein: ASSFRQGPYEQF

V gene: TRBV6-5
CDR3 length: 14
CDR3 protein: ASSSLPGHITDTQY

V gene: TRBV6-1
CDR3 length: 12
CDR3 protein: ASTAKGAGETQY

V gene: TRBV6-5
CDR3 length: 13
CDR3 protein: ASSWTPSSYNEQF

V gene: TRBV6-1
CDR3 length: 13
CDR3 protein: ASISGTYSNQPQH

V gene: TRBV5-1
CDR3 length: 13
CDR3 protein: ASSLTDGTNYGYT

V gene: TRBV5-8
CDR3 length: 14
CDR3 protein: ASSFGRGSSYNEQF

V gene: TRBV19
CDR3 length: 12
CDR3 protein: ASSTLDRTYGYT

V gene: TRBV2
CDR3 length: 14
CDR3 protein: ASSPEGTGTRGGYT

V gene: TRBV6-4
CDR3 length: 12
CDR3 protein: ASSPRLDTGELF

V gene: TRBV11-2
CDR3 length: 12
CDR3 protein: ASSPGLPNTEAF

V gene: TRBV19
CDR3 length: 13
CDR3 protein: ASSIELAGGNEQF

V gene: TRBV9
CDR3 length: 13
CDR3 protein: ASSLSGGGYNEQF

V gene: TRBV10-3
CDR3 length: 9
CDR3 protein: AISLNNEQF

V gene: TRBV30
CDR3 length: 10
CDR3 protein: AWTPYGTEAF

V gene: TRBV11-2
CDR3 length: 13
CDR3 protein: ASSPARPSYNEQF

V gene: TRBV6-5
CDR3 length: 12
CDR3 protein: ASSSGQYNSPLH

V gene: TRBV29-1
CDR3 length: 12
CDR3 protein: SVESPGDGNTIY

V gene: TRBV9
CDR3 length: 12
CDR3 protein: ASSPSRGGDTQY

V gene: TRBV2
CDR3 length: 12
CDR3 protein: ASSDVDSFYGYT

V gene: TRBV7-3
CDR3 length: 15
CDR3 protein: ASSPFGSGSSYNEQF

V gene: TRBV7-3
CDR3 length: 16
CDR3 protein: ASSLGLGAGSSYNEQF

V gene: TRBV19
CDR3 length: 17
CDR3 protein: ASTEQGLRMYSGANVLT

V gene: TRBV5-8
CDR3 length: 14
CDR3 protein: ASSAYRDRSTGELF